This TCR beta chain was captured by sequencing in a study of cytomegalovirus exposure and HLA in healthy donors. V dropped 3 bases and J dropped 4 bases, with 10 bases sitting between them. Germline V CDR1 and CDR2: LNHDA, SQIVND (reference sequence). The CDR3 loop spans 13 amino acids. PCR employed 60 Vbeta and 13 Jbeta primers. Data came from immunoSEQ multiplex PCR; TCRdb stores just in-frame clones and leaves some out. The repertoire holds about 190,000 clones, with roughly 80% as singletons. The chain uses TRBV19 and TRBJ2-7; TRBD2 might be the D (5 bases). This receptor was identified in a male donor in good health and CMV-seronegative. Sequencing was performed on PBMCs. The CDR3 DNA reads as TGTGCCAGTAGTATGCGGGTGGGGTACGAGCAGTACTTC. This sequence encodes CASSMRVGYEQYF.